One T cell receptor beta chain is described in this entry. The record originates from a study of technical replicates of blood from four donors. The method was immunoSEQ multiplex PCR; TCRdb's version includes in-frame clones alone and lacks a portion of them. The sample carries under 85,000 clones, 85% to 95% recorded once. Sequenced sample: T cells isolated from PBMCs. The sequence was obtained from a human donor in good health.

The CDR3 DNA follows: TGTGCCACCAGCAGAGGCAGGGTGGAATATGGCTACACCTTC. Translation gives CATSRGRVEYGYTF. The chain carries TRBV15 and TRBJ1-2, with D possibly TRBD1 on 5 matching bases. The V gene's germline CDR1 is LNHNV and CDR2 YYDKDF (reference sequence). Between the trimmed V and J ends, which lost 1 base and 5 bases, there was a span of 11 bases. The CDR3 sequence is 14 residues long.